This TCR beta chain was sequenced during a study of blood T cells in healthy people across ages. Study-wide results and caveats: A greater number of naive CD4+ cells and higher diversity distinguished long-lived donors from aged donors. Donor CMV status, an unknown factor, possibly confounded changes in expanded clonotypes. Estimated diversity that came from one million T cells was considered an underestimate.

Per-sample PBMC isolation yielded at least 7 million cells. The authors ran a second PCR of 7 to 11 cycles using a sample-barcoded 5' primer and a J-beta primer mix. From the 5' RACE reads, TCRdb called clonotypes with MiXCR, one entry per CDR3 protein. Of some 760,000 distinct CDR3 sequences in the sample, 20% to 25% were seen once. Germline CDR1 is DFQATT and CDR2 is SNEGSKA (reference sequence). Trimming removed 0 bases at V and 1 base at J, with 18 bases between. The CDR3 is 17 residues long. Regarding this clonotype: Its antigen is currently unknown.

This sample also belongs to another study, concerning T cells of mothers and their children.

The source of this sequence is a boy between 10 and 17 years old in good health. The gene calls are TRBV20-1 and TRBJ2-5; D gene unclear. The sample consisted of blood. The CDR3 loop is CSARDLWATVIQETQYF. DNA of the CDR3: TGCAGTGCTAGAGATCTGTGGGCTACCGTAATCCAAGAGACCCAGTACTTC.